The 13 T cell receptor beta chains presented below share a single source sample, sequenced in a study of beta chain features in type 1 diabetes. Broader study findings: Type 1 diabetes patients showed a moderate but significant shortening of TCRB CDR3s in all four CD4+ subsets.

Since all of the isolated RNA was reverse transcribed, expressed TCRB transcripts were what got sequenced. TCRdb's table, derived via immunoSEQ multiplex PCR, lists solely in-frame clones and lacks some. The sample yields some 360,000 clones, over 8.5% seen once. No cognate antigen is known for these TCRs. Sequences were obtained from central memory CD4+ T cells from blood. The receptors here all came from a man aged 25 to 40 with type 1 diabetes.

This clone has a handful of counts. A much larger clone lies one base from this, so it may be a read error. The rearrangement joins TRBV11-2 to TRBJ2-3; no clear D gene. This CDR3 is 12 amino acids long. Germline-derived CDR1 and CDR2 are SGHAT and FQNNGV. The V and J ends lost 5 bases and 2 bases respectively, with 5 bases between them. CDR3 coding DNA: TGTGCCAGCAGCGCCTACACAGATACGCAGTATTTT. Translating gives CASSAYTDTQYF.

The table lists this clone with a few counts. V usage is TRBV29-1 and J usage is TRBJ1-1; D remains unclear. The CDR3 loop spans 12 amino acids. Trimming took off 4 bases at V and 5 bases at J, with 11 bases between the two ends. Per germline, CDR1 SQVTM and CDR2 ANQGSEA. The CDR3 coding sequence is TGCAGCGTTGTATCCCGAAAGACTGAAGCTTTCTTT. Its translation: CSVVSRKTEAFF. The full variable domain, in which reference TRBV29-1 and TRBJ1-1 provide the parts outside the CDR3, is SAVISQKPSRDICQRGTSLTIQCQVDSQVTMMFWYRQQPGQSLTLIATANQGSEATYESGFVIDKFPISRPNLTFSTLTVSNMSPEDSSIYLCSVVSRKTEAFFGQGTRLTVV.

In this sample, this clone turned up a few times. Other DNA sequences from this sample encode an identical CDR3 as well. The gene calls are TRBV18 and TRBJ2-5; no reliable D call. This CDR3 has 13 amino acids. V lost 3 bases, J lost 1 base, and 6 bases lay in between. CDR1 is KGHSH and CDR2 is LQKENI in the germline V gene. CDR3 nucleotide sequence: TGTGCCAGCTCACCGGGCAGCCAAGAGACCCAGTACTTC. Translating gives CASSPGSQETQYF.

This clone was detected ten times or more. The CDR3 is CASSLPKGGMDEQFF. The CDR3 DNA sequence: TGCGCCAGCAGCCTCCCCAAGGGGGGAATGGATGAGCAGTTCTTC. The chain is built from TRBV5-1 and TRBJ2-1; D possibly matches TRBD1 or TRBD2 (6 bases each). This CDR3 is 15 amino acids long. Germline V gene lookup returns CDR1 SGHRS and CDR2 YFSETQ. V dropped 4 bases and J dropped 8 bases, with 19 bases sitting between them.

The CDR3 DNA is TGTGCCACCAGCAGAGATCTGGGTACAGGGGGAAGTGAAAAACTGTTTTTT. Protein: CATSRDLGTGGSEKLFF. J is TRBJ1-4 and V is TRBV15, with 8 bases matching TRBD1. Germline V gene data show CDR1 as LNHNV and CDR2 as YYDKDF (reference sequence). CDR3 length equals 17 residues. J lost 7 bases, V lost 0 bases, and 10 bases had no gene match.

This clone was recorded a few times. CDR3 amino acids: CASSLNGGGTTDTQYF. The CDR3 DNA reads TGTGCCAGCAGCTTAAATGGGGGCGGGACCACAGATACGCAGTATTTT. The chain recombines TRBV7-3 with TRBJ2-3; D might be TRBD1 or TRBD2, each matching 6 bases. The CDR3 has 16 residues. Between the trimmed V and J ends, which lost 1 base and 2 bases, there was a span of 13 bases. Germline lookup yields CDR1 SGHTA and CDR2 FQGTGA.

This clone has a handful of counts. Written as DNA, the CDR3 is TGTGCCAGCCAGTTTGGGTTCTATGGCTACACCTTC. Translating gives CASQFGFYGYTF. V gene TRBV28 combines with J gene TRBJ1-2; D is ambiguous. This CDR3 region has 12 residues. Germline CDR1 reads MDHEN; CDR2 reads SYDVKM. V was trimmed by 8 bases and J by 4 bases, leaving 11 bases between them.

J is TRBJ2-1 and V is TRBV27; TRBD1 matches at 7 bases. The CDR3 has 17 amino acids. Losses at the gene ends were 2 bases for V and 6 bases for J; bases not matched to a gene: 13. Looked up from germline, CDR1 is MNHEY and CDR2 is SMNVEV (reference sequence). CDR3 nucleotides: TGTGCCAGCAGTTTAGGCCACCCGGGACAGCTTGGCAATGAGCAGTTCTTC. It codes for CASSLGHPGQLGNEQFF.

This chain joins TRBV7-2 and TRBJ2-7; TRBD1 aligns across 12 bases. Trimming took 3 bases from V and 6 from J; bases not matched to a gene: 3. This CDR3 comprises 14 residues. Germline V gene data show CDR1 as SGHTA and CDR2 as FQGNSA. The CDR3 here is CASSLRDRGLEQYF. CDR3 DNA: TGTGCCAGCAGCTTGAGGGACAGGGGGCTCGAGCAGTACTTC.

The V call is TRBV19, the J call TRBJ1-2, with 11 bases that match TRBD1. V trimming: 6 bases; J trimming: 8 bases; junction bases outside the gene matches: 14. Germline CDR1 and CDR2: LNHDA and SQIVND (reference sequence). The CDR3 is made up of 16 amino acids. CDR3 DNA: TGTGCCAGTAGCTCCCGGACAGGGGGCGCTTTGGGCGGCTACACCTTC. It yields the protein CASSSRTGGALGGYTF.

The chain carries TRBV5-1 and TRBJ1-1; no clear D. Germline lookup yields CDR1 SGHRS and CDR2 YFSETQ. Trimming removed 0 bases from V and 5 bases from J, with 11 bases in between. CDR3 length: 14 amino acids. The DNA for the CDR3 is TGCGCCAGCAGCTTGGAGGTAACACGGACTGAAGCTTTCTTT. Protein sequence: CASSLEVTRTEAFF. Drawing the rest from reference TRBV5-1 and TRBJ1-1, the complete variable domain is KAGVTQTPRYLIKTRGQQVTLSCSPISGHRSVSWYQQTPGQGLQFLFEYFSETQRNKGNFPGRFSGRQFSNSRSEMNVSTLELGDSALYLCASSLEVTRTEAFFGQGTRLTVV.

J is TRBJ1-2 and V is TRBV15; 7 bases agree with TRBD1. Germline V lookup: CDR1 LNHNV, CDR2 YYDKDF (reference sequence). With V trimmed by 0 bases and J by 6 bases, 4 bases remained unmatched. The CDR3 has 14 residues. The CDR3 loop reads CATSRDRGIHGYTF. CDR3 DNA sequence: TGTGCCACCAGCAGAGACAGGGGGATCCATGGCTACACCTTC.

This clone turned up a few times. V usage is TRBV19 and J usage is TRBJ2-6, with D possibly called TRBD1 or TRBD2 (5 bases each). This CDR3 region has 17 residues. V was cut by 4 bases and J by 2 bases, with 15 bases left in between. The germline V gene encodes CDR1 LNHDA and CDR2 SQIVND (reference sequence). The CDR3 protein is CASSSDYQGAGANVLTF. CDR3 sequence (DNA): TGTGCCAGTAGTAGCGATTACCAGGGAGCTGGGGCCAACGTCCTGACTTTC.